This TCR beta chain was observed in a study of OX40 agonist ivuxolimab in advanced cancers. The protocol was immunoSEQ multiplex PCR, while the TCRdb copy is restricted to in-frame clones and leaves out a portion. The sample lists about 78,000 clones, around 91% occurring once. This specimen was CD4+ or CD8+ T cells sorted from blood, taken in a trial of the OX40 agonist ivuxolimab. The receptor was derived from an adult with an advanced solid tumor such as melanoma, head and neck, liver or kidney cancer.

The CDR3 coding sequence is TGTGCCAGCAGTTCACCGGGACAGGGATCCTACGAGCAGTACTTC. Residues: CASSSPGQGSYEQYF. The chain combines TRBV28 with TRBJ2-7, with 9 nucleotides matching TRBD1. CDR1 and CDR2 from the germline V gene are MDHEN and SYDVKM. CDR3 length: 15 amino acids. After removal of 4 bases from V and 1 base from J, the junction contained 5 bases not matched to a gene.